This T cell receptor beta chain derives from a study of shared clonotypes between healthy human individuals. The authors loaded around 190 ng DNA, some 32,000 T cell genomes, into sorted-subset replicate PCRs. The repertoire was sequenced with immunoSEQ multiplex PCR; TCRdb's copy has only in-frame clones and lacks some. The profile shows roughly 1 million clones, about 75% of them singletons. In the CD4+ fraction, cells were divided into CD45RA+ naive and CD45RA-negative memory subsets. Germline CDR1 is ENHRY and CDR2 is SYGVKD. J lost 3 bases, V lost 3 bases, and 3 bases had no gene match. The CDR3 consists of 14 residues.

Input material: memory CD4+ T cells sorted from blood. Stated subset: CD45RA-negative fraction. The V gene is TRBV10-3, the J gene TRBJ1-2; TRBD1 matches at 8 bases. The receptor comes from a man aged 18 to 30 in good health. The chain's CDR3 is CAISEDRGYYGYTF. CDR3 coding DNA: TGTGCCATCAGTGAAGACAGGGGATACTATGGCTACACCTTC.